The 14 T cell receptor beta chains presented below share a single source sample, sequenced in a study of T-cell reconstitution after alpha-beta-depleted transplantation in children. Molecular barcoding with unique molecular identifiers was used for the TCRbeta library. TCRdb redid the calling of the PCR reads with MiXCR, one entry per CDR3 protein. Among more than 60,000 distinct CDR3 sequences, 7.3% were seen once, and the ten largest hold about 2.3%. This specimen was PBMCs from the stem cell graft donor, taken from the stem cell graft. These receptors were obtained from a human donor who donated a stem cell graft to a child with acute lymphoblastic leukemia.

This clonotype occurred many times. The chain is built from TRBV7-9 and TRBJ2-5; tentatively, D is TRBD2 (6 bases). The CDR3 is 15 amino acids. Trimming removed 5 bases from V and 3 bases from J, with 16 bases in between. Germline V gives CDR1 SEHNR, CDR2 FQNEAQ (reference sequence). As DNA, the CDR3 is TGTGCCAGCAGCCCCCCCGGGACTTCAAAAGAGACCCAGTACTTC. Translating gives CASSPPGTSKETQYF.

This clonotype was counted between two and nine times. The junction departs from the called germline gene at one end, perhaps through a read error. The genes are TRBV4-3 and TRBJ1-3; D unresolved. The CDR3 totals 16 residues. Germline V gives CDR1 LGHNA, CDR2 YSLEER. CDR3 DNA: TGCGCCATCAGCCAAGACTCAAGGGCTTCGGGAAACACCATATATTTT. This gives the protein CAISQDSRASGNTIYF.

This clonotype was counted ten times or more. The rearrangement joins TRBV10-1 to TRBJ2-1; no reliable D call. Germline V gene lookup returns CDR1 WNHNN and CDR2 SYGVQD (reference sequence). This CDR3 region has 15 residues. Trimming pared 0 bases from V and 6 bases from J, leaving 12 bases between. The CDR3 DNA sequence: TGCGCCAGCAGTGAGTCGCGAAGTCCCGCCAATGAGCAGTTCTTC. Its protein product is CASSESRSPANEQFF.

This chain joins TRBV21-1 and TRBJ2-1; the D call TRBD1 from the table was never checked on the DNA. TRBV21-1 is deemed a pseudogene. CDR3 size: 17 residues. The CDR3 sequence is CASSTPPGGLSWNEQFF. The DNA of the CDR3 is TGTGCCAGCAGCACTCCCCCAGGGGGGCTCTCCTGGAATGAGCAGTTCTTC.

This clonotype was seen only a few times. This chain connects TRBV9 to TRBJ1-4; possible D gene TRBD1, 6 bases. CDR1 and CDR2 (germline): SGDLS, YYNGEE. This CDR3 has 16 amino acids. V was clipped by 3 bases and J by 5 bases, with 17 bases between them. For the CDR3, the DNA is TGTGCCAGCAGCGCACAGGGAGCTCCGGGGAATGAAAAACTGTTTTTT. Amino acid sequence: CASSAQGAPGNEKLFF.

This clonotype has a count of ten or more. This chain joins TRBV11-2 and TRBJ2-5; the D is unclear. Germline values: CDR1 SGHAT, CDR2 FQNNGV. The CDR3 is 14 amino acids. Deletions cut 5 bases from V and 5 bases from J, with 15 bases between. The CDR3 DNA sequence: TGTGCCAGCAGCCATGGCCCGAATGGGGAGACCCAGTACTTC. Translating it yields CASSHGPNGETQYF. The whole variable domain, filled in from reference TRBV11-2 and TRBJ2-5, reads EAGVAQSPRYKIIEKRQSVAFWCNPISGHATLYWYQQILGQGPKLLIQFQNNGVVDDSQLPKDRFSAERLKGVDSTLKIQPAKLEDSAVYLCASSHGPNGETQYFGPGTRLLVL.

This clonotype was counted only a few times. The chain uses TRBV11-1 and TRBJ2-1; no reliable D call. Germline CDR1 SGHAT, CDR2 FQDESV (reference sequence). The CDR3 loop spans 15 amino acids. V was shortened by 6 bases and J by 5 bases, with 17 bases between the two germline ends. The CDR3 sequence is CASRGRSGSDNEQFF. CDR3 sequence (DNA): TGTGCCAGCAGAGGTAGGAGTGGTAGTGACAATGAGCAGTTCTTC.

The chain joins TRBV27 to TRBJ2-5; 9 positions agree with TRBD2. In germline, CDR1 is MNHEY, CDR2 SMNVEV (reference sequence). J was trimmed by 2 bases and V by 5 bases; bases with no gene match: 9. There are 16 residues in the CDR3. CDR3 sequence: CASSPLAGNEQETQYF. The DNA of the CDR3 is TGTGCCAGCAGTCCGCTAGCGGGGAACGAACAAGAGACCCAGTACTTC.

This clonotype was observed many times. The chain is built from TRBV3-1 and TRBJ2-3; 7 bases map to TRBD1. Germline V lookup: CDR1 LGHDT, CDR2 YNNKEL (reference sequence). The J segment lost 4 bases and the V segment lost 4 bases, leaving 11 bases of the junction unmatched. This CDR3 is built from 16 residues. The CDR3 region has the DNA TGTGCCAGCAGCCGACAGACAGGGAGCGGCGCAGATACGCAGTATTTT. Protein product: CASSRQTGSGADTQYF.

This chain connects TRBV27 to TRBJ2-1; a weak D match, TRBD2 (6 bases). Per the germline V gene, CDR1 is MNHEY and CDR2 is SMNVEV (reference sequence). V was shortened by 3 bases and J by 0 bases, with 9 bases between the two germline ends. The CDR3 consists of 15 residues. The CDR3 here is CASSFWGDSYNEQFF. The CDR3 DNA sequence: TGTGCCAGCAGTTTTTGGGGGGACTCCTACAATGAGCAGTTCTTC.

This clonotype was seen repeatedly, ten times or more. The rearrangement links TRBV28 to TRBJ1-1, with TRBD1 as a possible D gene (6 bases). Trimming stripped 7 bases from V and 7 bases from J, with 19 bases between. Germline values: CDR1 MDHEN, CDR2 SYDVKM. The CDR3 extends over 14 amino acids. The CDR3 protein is CASKSPWGLFEAFF. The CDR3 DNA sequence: TGTGCCAGCAAAAGTCCCTGGGGGCTCTTTGAAGCTTTCTTT. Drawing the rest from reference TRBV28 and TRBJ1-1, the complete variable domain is DVKVTQSSRYLVKRTGEKVFLECVQDMDHENMFWYRQDPGLGLRLIYFSYDVKMKEKGDIPEGYSVSREKKERFSLILESASTNQTSMYLCASKSPWGLFEAFFGQGTRLTVV.

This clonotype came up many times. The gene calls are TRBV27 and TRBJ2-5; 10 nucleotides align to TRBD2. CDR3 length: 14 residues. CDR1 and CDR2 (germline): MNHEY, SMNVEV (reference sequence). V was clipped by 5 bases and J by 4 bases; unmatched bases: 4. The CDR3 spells CASSSGRGGETQYF. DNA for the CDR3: TGTGCCAGCAGTAGCGGGAGGGGGGGAGAGACCCAGTACTTC.

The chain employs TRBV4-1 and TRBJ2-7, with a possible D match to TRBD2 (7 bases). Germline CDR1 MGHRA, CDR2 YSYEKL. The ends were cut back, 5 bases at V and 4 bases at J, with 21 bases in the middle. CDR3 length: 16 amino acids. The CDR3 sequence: CASSANLGEGEYEQYF. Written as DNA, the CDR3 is TGCGCCAGCAGCGCTAACCTTGGGGAGGGGGAATACGAGCAGTACTTC.

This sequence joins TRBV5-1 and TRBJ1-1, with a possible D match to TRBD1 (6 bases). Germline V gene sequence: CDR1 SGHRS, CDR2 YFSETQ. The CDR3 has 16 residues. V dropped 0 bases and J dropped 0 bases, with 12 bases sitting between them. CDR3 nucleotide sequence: TGCGCCAGCAGCTTGGTGTCGGACAGACTGAACACTGAAGCTTTCTTT. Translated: CASSLVSDRLNTEAFF.